A single sample gave rise to the 32 T cell receptor beta chains below, sequenced in a study of T cell repertoires in cytomegalovirus infection. TCRdb re-analysed the reads in MiXCR, keeping a single row per CDR3 protein. Of some 680,000 distinct CDR3 sequences listed, roughly a third were seen once; the top ten hold around 3%. What was sequenced was PBMCs. These receptor sequences come from a human donor in good health (CMV status not recorded). Some clones in this sample may be carry-over from other donors' samples.

This clonotype was counted only a few times. The V call is TRBV2, the J call TRBJ1-1, with D perhaps matching TRBD1 (5 bases). From germline, CDR1 is SNHLY and CDR2 FYNNEI. Trimming took off 6 bases at V and 3 bases at J, with 14 bases between the two ends. This CDR3 comprises 14 residues. The CDR3 loop is CASSETVKDTEAFF. In nucleotides, the CDR3 is TGTGCCAGCAGCGAGACAGTAAAAGACACTGAAGCTTTCTTT.

The chain combines TRBV29-1 with TRBJ2-3; D ambiguous. The CDR3 is 16 amino acids. Germline-derived CDR1 and CDR2 are SQVTM and ANQGSEA. V gave up 4 bases and J gave up 0 bases, with 17 bases separating them. CDR3 loop: CSVVPMQLSSTDTQYF. CDR3 DNA: TGCAGCGTTGTCCCTATGCAGCTTTCTAGCACAGATACGCAGTATTTT.

The chain combines TRBV27 with TRBJ1-6, with TRBD1 matching 7 bases. The CDR3 covers 14 residues. V lost 7 bases and J lost 3; bases outside the gene matches: 3. Germline loops: CDR1 MNHEY, CDR2 SMNVEV (reference sequence). The chain's CDR3 is CASTDRSYNSPLHF. CDR3 nucleotide sequence: TGTGCCAGCACGGACAGGAGCTATAATTCACCCCTCCACTTT.

This clonotype occurred many times. The V and J genes are TRBV7-2 and TRBJ2-1; 13 nucleotides match TRBD2. The ends lost 5 bases at V and 6 bases at J; junction bases unmatched: 4. CDR3 length equals 15 residues. Germline loops: CDR1 SGHTA, CDR2 FQGNSA. The CDR3 loop reads CASSARLAGGNEQFF. Here the CDR3 DNA reads TGTGCCAGCAGCGCTCGACTAGCGGGGGGCAATGAGCAGTTCTTC.

In its sample, this clonotype was seen a few times. The V and J genes are TRBV6-1 and TRBJ2-7, with D perhaps matching TRBD1 (6 bases). CDR3 length: 13 amino acids. Looked up from germline, CDR1 is MNHNS and CDR2 is SASEGT. V was trimmed by 3 bases and J by 2 bases, leaving 8 bases between them. The CDR3 protein is CASSEDRTYEQYF. The CDR3 DNA reads TGTGCCAGCAGTGAGGACAGAACCTACGAGCAGTACTTC.

This clonotype was seen a few times. This chain connects TRBV5-1 to TRBJ2-7, with D tentatively TRBD1 (6 bases). Trimming took off 1 base at V and 7 bases at J, with 15 bases between the two ends. This CDR3 is built from 14 residues. CDR1 SGHRS and CDR2 YFSETQ come from the germline V gene. CDR3: CASSLTLQGTEQYF. The CDR3 region has the DNA TGCGCCAGCAGCTTGACCCTACAGGGTACAGAGCAGTACTTC.

This clonotype was counted between two and nine times. This rearrangement joins TRBV7-9 to TRBJ2-7; TRBD2 is a possible D gene (6 bases). Trimming shortened V by 1 base and J by 5 bases, and 12 bases separated the two germline ends. The germline gives CDR1 SEHNR, CDR2 FQNEAQ (reference sequence). This CDR3 is 14 amino acids long. CDR3 amino acids: CASSLDPGVDEQYF. The CDR3 DNA is TGTGCCAGCAGCTTAGACCCGGGAGTCGACGAGCAGTACTTC.

The chain combines TRBV29-1 with TRBJ1-2, with a possible D match to TRBD1 (5 bases). CDR3 length equals 15 residues. V was pared by 2 bases and J by 1 base, with 14 bases between. Germline lookup yields CDR1 SQVTM and CDR2 ANQGSEA. The CDR3 spells CSVESSEGLNYGYTF. DNA of the CDR3: TGCAGCGTTGAATCGTCGGAGGGGCTTAACTATGGCTACACCTTC.

This clonotype has a handful of counts. V usage is TRBV28 and J usage is TRBJ1-2, with 9 bases matching TRBD1. Germline CDR1 MDHEN, CDR2 SYDVKM. This CDR3 region has 14 residues. J was trimmed by 7 bases and V by 7 bases; bases with no gene match: 10. As DNA, the CDR3 is TGTGCCAGCAAGCTACAGGGGGCTGGGAGTGGCTACACCTTC. It translates to CASKLQGAGSGYTF.

A few counts support this clonotype. The chain joins TRBV6-8 to TRBJ1-1, with 9 nucleotides matching TRBD1. Germline V lookup: CDR1 MNHGY, CDR2 SAAAGT. The CDR3 extends over 14 amino acids. Losses at the gene ends were 8 bases for V and 3 bases for J; bases not matched to a gene: 7. DNA for the CDR3: TGTGCCAGCGGCTACAGGGGGCAGGACACTGAAGCTTTCTTT. This gives the protein CASGYRGQDTEAFF.

The rearrangement uses TRBV6-5 and TRBJ1-5, with 10 nucleotides matching TRBD1. V trimming: 6 bases; J trimming: 7 bases; junction bases outside the gene matches: 3. The V gene's germline CDR1 is MNHEY and CDR2 SVGAGI. The length of the CDR3 is 13 residues. CDR3 sequence (DNA): TGTGCCAGCAGGACAGGGGGCGAGCAGCCCCAGCATTTT. It specifies CASRTGGEQPQHF.

This clonotype was observed many times. The rearrangement links TRBV28 to TRBJ2-1, with 10 bases identical to TRBD2. Unmatched junction bases numbered 3, after V lost 4 bases and J lost 3 bases. Germline assignment: CDR1 MDHEN and CDR2 SYDVKM. The CDR3 loop spans 15 amino acids. The CDR3 nucleotides read TGTGCCAGCAGTTCAACTAGCGGGGACTACAATGAGCAGTTCTTC. As protein: CASSSTSGDYNEQFF.

The chain recombines TRBV14 with TRBJ2-1; D remains ambiguous. In germline, CDR1 is SGHDN, CDR2 FVKESK. V was trimmed by 0 bases and J by 10 bases, leaving 7 bases between them. This CDR3 is 12 amino acids long. For the CDR3, the DNA is TGTGCCAGCAGCCAAGATCATGGGGAGCAGTTCTTC. Translating gives CASSQDHGEQFF.

The chain is built from TRBV6-1 and TRBJ2-3, with 14 bases matching TRBD2. V shed 9 bases, J shed 4 bases, and the junction held 9 bases outside the gene matches. The CDR3 covers 16 residues. Germline-derived CDR1 and CDR2 are MNHNS and SASEGT. CDR3 sequence (DNA): TGTGCCAGTTGGGCCTCGGGACTAGCGGGGGCAGATACGCAGTATTTT. It codes for CASWASGLAGADTQYF.

The rearrangement uses TRBV28 and TRBJ2-3; tentatively, D is TRBD1 or TRBD2 (5 bases each). Trimming left V 0 bases short and J 0 bases short, with 16 bases between. Germline-derived CDR1 and CDR2 are MDHEN and SYDVKM. This CDR3 region has 18 residues. The CDR3 bases are TGTGCCAGCAGTTTATGGGGGGATGGGGAAATAAGCACAGATACGCAGTATTTT. Translation gives CASSLWGDGEISTDTQYF.

This clonotype was seen a handful of times. V is TRBV7-8 and J is TRBJ1-2; D may be TRBD1 (6 bases). CDR3 length equals 16 residues. Germline CDR1 is SGHVS and CDR2 is FQNEAQ. The V and J ends lost 5 bases and 4 bases respectively, with 20 bases between them. The DNA of the CDR3 is TGTGCCAGCAGCCCAAACAGGGCCGGGGATCCCTATGGCTACACCTTC. Translated: CASSPNRAGDPYGYTF.

Notes on this clonotype: A junction end diverges from the germline sequence, so it may reflect a read error. The chain couples TRBV7-2 to TRBJ1-4; D perhaps matches TRBD1 (6 bases). The CDR3 totals 12 residues. Germline V gene sequence: CDR1 SGHTA, CDR2 FQGNSA. In DNA form, the CDR3 reads TGTGCCAGGAGCTTAGGGGGAGAAAAACTTTTTTTT. Translation: CARSLGGEKLFF.

There are many counts of this clonotype. The rearrangement links TRBV7-6 to TRBJ2-3, with D uncertain. V was trimmed by 5 bases and J by 2 bases, leaving 5 bases between them. This CDR3 contains 12 residues. Germline CDR1 and CDR2: SGHVS and FNYEAQ. This CDR3 is CASSPDTDTQYF. The CDR3 coding sequence is TGTGCCAGCAGCCCCGACACAGATACGCAGTATTTT.

This clonotype was found a few times. This chain links TRBV19 with TRBJ1-1; D unresolved. Germline CDR1 reads LNHDA; CDR2 reads SQIVND (reference sequence). This CDR3 contains 14 residues. Between the trimmed V and J ends, which lost 3 bases and 0 bases, there was a span of 8 bases. The CDR3 loop reads CASSIKSLNTEAFF. DNA for the CDR3: TGTGCCAGTAGTATTAAGTCGCTGAACACTGAAGCTTTCTTT.

This clonotype was seen a few times. This chain joins TRBV20-1 and TRBJ2-7; 9 bases fit TRBD1. V shed 6 bases, J shed 3 bases, and the junction held 9 bases outside the gene matches. Germline V CDR1 and CDR2: DFQATT, SNEGSKA (reference sequence). The CDR3 extends over 14 amino acids. CDR3 protein: CSARDRETVYEQYF. In DNA, the CDR3 is TGCAGTGCACGGGACAGGGAAACGGTCTACGAGCAGTACTTC.

The chain carries TRBV25-1 and TRBJ1-2; no clear D. This CDR3 is 14 amino acids long. Germline V gene sequence: CDR1 MGHDK, CDR2 SYGVNS. The V end lost 5 bases, the J end lost 2 bases, and 12 bases lay between the germline ends. Written as DNA, the CDR3 is TGTGCCAGCAGTCCCGGATACCAGAACTATGGCTACACCTTC. Protein product: CASSPGYQNYGYTF.

This chain connects TRBV7-9 to TRBJ2-1, with D uncertain. Trimming shortened V by 3 bases and J by 1 base, and 13 bases separated the two germline ends. Germline V gene sequence: CDR1 SEHNR, CDR2 FQNEAQ (reference sequence). The CDR3 totals 16 residues. The CDR3 loop reads CASSFLGFGSYNEQFF. In DNA, the CDR3 is TGTGCCAGCAGCTTCCTAGGTTTCGGGTCCTACAATGAGCAGTTCTTC.

Concerning this clonotype: One end of the junction is discordant with germline, which a read error may explain. V gene TRBV4-1 combines with J gene TRBJ2-3; 10 nucleotides align to TRBD2. Germline V gives CDR1 MGHRA, CDR2 YSYEKL. The CDR3 loop spans 17 amino acids. The CDR3 DNA reads as TGCGCCAGCAGCCAAGATCGAAGCGGGGGGGCCGGAGATACGCATTATTTT. It encodes CASSQDRSGGAGDTHYF.

This clonotype was detected only a few times. The genes are TRBV7-3 and TRBJ1-1; the D is unclear. Germline V gene sequence: CDR1 SGHTA, CDR2 FQGTGA. The V end lost 0 bases, the J end lost 0 bases, and 20 bases lay between the germline ends. The CDR3 totals 19 residues. The CDR3 sequence is CASSLTRSVGAGMNTEAFF. The CDR3 DNA is TGTGCCAGCAGCTTAACGAGAAGTGTAGGTGCGGGAATGAACACTGAAGCTTTCTTT.

For this clonotype: The conserved phenylalanine or tryptophan normally closing the CDR3 is absent here, so this likely arose from a read error. The limits of the CDR3 on the DNA are not certain, so only TCRdb's listed CDR3 is given. This chain uses TRBV28 with TRBJ2-1; TRBD1, the table's D call, lacks a check against the DNA. Inclusive of both ends, the CDR3 amounts to 15 amino acids. The germline gives CDR1 MDHEN, CDR2 SYDVKM. The CDR3: CASSFSVGRGHEQLL.

CDR3 residues: CATSSPGNTIYF. As DNA, the CDR3 is TGTGCCACCAGCAGCCCTGGAAACACCATATATTTT. The chain couples TRBV15 to TRBJ1-3; unclear D gene. From germline, CDR1 is LNHNV and CDR2 YYDKDF (reference sequence). CDR3 size: 12 residues. Trimming removed 3 bases from V and 2 bases from J, with 2 bases in between.

V gene TRBV28 combines with J gene TRBJ1-1; TRBD1 aligns across 8 bases. This CDR3 is built from 17 residues. With V trimmed by 2 bases and J by 8 bases, 16 bases remained unmatched. Germline loops: CDR1 MDHEN, CDR2 SYDVKM. The CDR3: CASSLGGEGQGSREAFF. The CDR3 region has the DNA TGTGCCAGCAGTTTAGGGGGTGAAGGACAGGGTTCACGGGAAGCTTTCTTT.

The chain carries TRBV14 and TRBJ1-6; 8 bases align to TRBD1. V shed 1 base, J shed 9 bases, and the junction held 5 bases outside the gene matches. The CDR3 runs to 15 residues. In germline, CDR1 is SGHDN, CDR2 FVKESK. The CDR3 DNA follows: TGTGCCAGCAGCCAAGTGCAGGGGGCAGCTTCACCCCTCCACTTT. Translation: CASSQVQGAASPLHF.

Of note for this clonotype: A much larger clone is a single base away; this may be a read error. The conserved phenylalanine or tryptophan normally closing the CDR3 is absent here, so this likely arose from a read error. The V gene is TRBV6-8, the J gene TRBJ2-7; TRBD1 agrees at 8 bases. CDR3 size: 14 residues. Germline lookup yields CDR1 MNHGY and CDR2 SAAAGT. V lost 6 bases, J lost 3 bases, and 7 bases stayed unmatched. The CDR3 DNA sequence: TGTGCCAGCAGCAGAGGGGGGACAGGCTACGAGCAGTACTTA. Encoded protein: CASSRGGTGYEQYL.

The chain combines TRBV7-3 with TRBJ2-3; maybe TRBD1 (6 bases). In germline, CDR1 is SGHTA, CDR2 FQGTGA. The CDR3 runs to 17 residues. V lost 5 bases and J lost 1, with 19 bases in between. CDR3 amino acids: CASSATLPGQRTDTQYF. Here the CDR3 DNA reads TGTGCCAGCAGCGCCACTCTTCCGGGACAACGCACAGATACGCAGTATTTT.

The chain links TRBV29-1 to TRBJ1-5; 10 bases agree with TRBD1. With 7 bases clipped from V and 6 bases from J, the junction kept 3 bases outside the gene matches. This CDR3 is 12 amino acids long. CDR1 SQVTM and CDR2 ANQGSEA come from the germline V gene. CDR3 DNA: TGCAGCGGGACAGGGGGTCGTCAGCCCCAGCATTTT. As protein: CSGTGGRQPQHF.

This rearrangement joins TRBV5-1 to TRBJ1-1, with D tentatively TRBD1 (6 bases). Germline V gives CDR1 SGHRS, CDR2 YFSETQ. Trimming took 0 bases from V and 6 from J, leaving 9 bases between them. This CDR3 is 13 amino acids long. CDR3 sequence reads: CASSLEQGPEAFF. In DNA, the CDR3 is TGCGCCAGCAGCTTGGAACAGGGTCCTGAAGCTTTCTTT.